The next 13 T cell receptor beta chains were all read from a single sample in a study of blood T cells in healthy people across ages. With a J-beta primer mix and a sample-barcoded 5' primer, a second PCR ran about 7 to 12 cycles. Each CDR3 protein gets one entry after TCRdb re-called the 5' RACE reads with MiXCR. This table has roughly 800,000 distinct CDR3 sequences, over 45% appearing once. Material for sequencing was blood. These receptors all stem from a man aged 25 to 40 in good health.

J is TRBJ2-5 and V is TRBV25-1; D perhaps matches TRBD2 (5 bases). This CDR3 has 13 amino acids. V lost 4 bases and J lost 5, with 11 bases in between. Germline CDR1 and CDR2: MGHDK and SYGVNS. This CDR3 is CASSVTTGETQYF. The DNA for the CDR3 is TGTGCCAGCAGTGTCACGACGGGGGAGACCCAGTACTTC.

Only a few counts were recorded for this clonotype. V usage is TRBV20-1 and J usage is TRBJ2-1, with D unclear. The V gene lost 7 bases and the J gene lost 0 bases, with 13 bases spanning the gap. CDR3 length equals 14 residues. CDR1 is DFQATT, CDR2 SNEGSKA, per germline (reference sequence). The DNA for the CDR3 is TGCAGTGTTCCGGATTTCAGCTCCTACAATGAGCAGTTCTTC. This gives the protein CSVPDFSSYNEQFF.

In this sample, this clonotype turned up a few times. The chain couples TRBV4-3 to TRBJ2-6; maybe TRBD1 (6 bases). The CDR3 has 17 amino acids. With 1 base removed from V and 4 bases from J, the gap between germline ends came to 14 bases. From germline, CDR1 is LGHNA and CDR2 YSLEER. The CDR3 protein is CASSQGEQGSGANVLTF. In nucleotides, the CDR3 is TGCGCCAGCAGCCAAGGCGAACAGGGCTCCGGGGCCAACGTCCTGACTTTC.

This chain links TRBV20-1 with TRBJ2-4, with 13 bases aligning to TRBD2. With the DNA end fitting TRBJ2-7 better, the J assignment may be wrong. This CDR3 is 15 amino acids long. Germline values: CDR1 DFQATT, CDR2 SNEGSKA (reference sequence). CDR3 nucleotides: TGCAGTGCCGGGGGACTAGCGGGAAAACCCTACGAGCAGTACTTC. Its translation is CSAGGLAGKPYEQYF.

This rearrangement joins TRBV6-5 to TRBJ2-1; 11 bases match TRBD2. V shed 6 bases and J 6 bases; nucleotides not matched to a gene: 7. CDR3 size: 15 residues. Germline CDR1 and CDR2: MNHEY and SVGAGI. Here the CDR3 reads CASSPGLAVFNEQFF. The CDR3, as DNA: TGTGCCAGCAGCCCGGGACTAGCGGTTTTCAATGAGCAGTTCTTC.

This sequence joins TRBV7-2 and TRBJ2-3, with 7 positions matching TRBD2. The CDR3 has 17 residues. Germline trimming cut 5 bases from V and 3 bases from J; bases unmatched to any gene: 14. Germline V gene data show CDR1 as SGHTA and CDR2 as FQGNSA. As DNA, the CDR3 is TGTGCCAGCAGCATGAGACTAGCTGGGGGTTTGACAGATACGCAGTATTTT. It yields the protein CASSMRLAGGLTDTQYF.

This clonotype appeared a few times. The chain recombines TRBV11-2 with TRBJ2-7; D gene ambiguous. The germline V and J ends were trimmed by 5 bases and 3 bases, with 20 bases remaining between them. This CDR3 contains 16 residues. Germline CDR1 and CDR2: SGHAT and FQNNGV. The CDR3 sequence is CASSPAEFSGNYEQYF. In DNA, the CDR3 is TGTGCCAGCAGCCCAGCCGAATTTTCAGGAAACTACGAGCAGTACTTC.

This clonotype has a handful of counts. The chain carries TRBV27 and TRBJ2-1; D is ambiguous. This CDR3 is 12 amino acids long. Germline CDR1 reads MNHEY; CDR2 reads SMNVEV (reference sequence). Trimming shortened V by 3 bases and J by 9 bases, and 9 bases separated the two germline ends. The CDR3 DNA is TGTGCCAGCAGTTTTTCACCCATTGAGCAGTTCTTC. It is translated as CASSFSPIEQFF.

The table lists this clonotype with a few counts. The chain is built from TRBV7-2 and TRBJ1-1; no clear D. Germline-derived CDR1 and CDR2 are SGHTA and FQGNSA. This CDR3 has 12 amino acids. The V and J ends lost 4 bases and 11 bases respectively, with 14 bases between them. CDR3 in amino acids: CASSYYGAEAFF. CDR3 DNA: TGTGCCAGCAGCTACTACGGTGCGGAGGCTTTCTTT.

This clonotype appeared a few times. The J gene is TRBJ2-7, the V gene TRBV28; 10 positions match TRBD2. With V trimmed by 6 bases and J by 3 bases, 5 bases remained unmatched. Germline V lookup: CDR1 MDHEN, CDR2 SYDVKM. CDR3 length: 14 amino acids. The CDR3 protein is CASRPSGGVYEQYF. CDR3 DNA sequence: TGTGCCAGCAGACCTAGCGGGGGAGTCTACGAGCAGTACTTC.

This clonotype came up a few times. V usage is TRBV12-3 or TRBV12-4 and J usage is TRBJ1-5; D gene unclear. This CDR3 is 13 amino acids long. Trimming pared 6 bases from V and 4 bases from J, leaving 10 bases between. The CDR3 spells CASRLGGNQPQHF. The DNA for the CDR3 is TGTGCCAGCAGGCTCGGAGGGAATCAGCCCCAGCATTTT.

The chain combines TRBV30 with TRBJ2-5; TRBD2 agrees at 8 bases. Trimming removed 0 bases from V and 5 bases from J; junction bases left unmatched: 8. CDR1 and CDR2 from the germline V gene are GTSNPN and SVGIG (reference sequence). The CDR3 totals 15 residues. CDR3 DNA sequence: TGTGCCTGGAGTGTAGACGCGGGAGGCAGGGAGACCCAGTACTTC. Its protein product is CAWSVDAGGRETQYF.

This chain uses TRBV5-1 with TRBJ1-4, with D possibly being TRBD1 (6 bases). This CDR3 comprises 15 residues. The germline gives CDR1 SGHRS, CDR2 YFSETQ. V lost 3 bases, J lost 8 bases, and 17 bases lay in between. The CDR3 DNA is TGCGCCAGCAGCTCCCAAGGGCAGGGGAGAGAAAAACTGTTTTTT. Residues: CASSSQGQGREKLFF.